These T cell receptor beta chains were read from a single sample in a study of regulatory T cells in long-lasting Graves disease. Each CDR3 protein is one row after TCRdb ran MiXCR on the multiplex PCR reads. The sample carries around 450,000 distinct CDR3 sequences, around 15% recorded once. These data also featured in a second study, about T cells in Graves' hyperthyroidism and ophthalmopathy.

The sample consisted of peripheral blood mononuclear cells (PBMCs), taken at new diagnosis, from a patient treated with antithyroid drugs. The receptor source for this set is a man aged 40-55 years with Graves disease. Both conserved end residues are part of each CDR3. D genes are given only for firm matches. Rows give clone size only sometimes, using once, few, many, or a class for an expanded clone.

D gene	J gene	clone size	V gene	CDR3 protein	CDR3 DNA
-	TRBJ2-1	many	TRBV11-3	CASSLVLSGAYNEQFF	TGTGCCAGCAGCTTAGTTCTTAGCGGAGCCTACAATGAGCAGTTCTTC
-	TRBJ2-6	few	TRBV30	CAWNSRLANVLTF	TGTGCCTGGAACTCTCGGTTGGCCAACGTCCTGACTTTC
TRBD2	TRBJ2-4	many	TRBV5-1	CASSIGGGRNIQYF	TGCGCCAGCAGCATTGGGGGCGGGAGGAACATTCAGTACTTC
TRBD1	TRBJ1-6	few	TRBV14	CASSQAYRGSPLHF	TGTGCCAGCAGCCAAGCCTACAGGGGTTCACCCCTCCACTTT
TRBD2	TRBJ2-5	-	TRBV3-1	CASSQGTSGRNRETQYF	TGTGCCAGCAGCCAAGGGACAAGCGGGAGGAACCGAGAGACCCAGTACTTC
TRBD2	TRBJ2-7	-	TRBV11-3	CASSSLAGGEQYF	TGTGCCAGCAGCTCGCTAGCGGGAGGCGAGCAGTACTTC
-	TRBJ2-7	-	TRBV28	CASSSDGPFHYEQYF	TGTGCCAGTTCTTCGGACGGACCCTTTCACTACGAGCAGTACTTC
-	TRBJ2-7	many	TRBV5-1	CASSMGDRDEQYF	TGCGCCAGCAGCATGGGCGACAGAGACGAGCAGTACTTC
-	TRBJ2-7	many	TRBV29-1	CSVVRTASYEQYF	TGCAGCGTTGTGAGGACAGCCTCCTACGAGCAGTACTTC
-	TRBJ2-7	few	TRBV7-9	CASSQPQYF	TGTGCCAGCAGCCAACCGCAGTACTTC
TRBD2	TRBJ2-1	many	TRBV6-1	CASSEGGLADRLF	TGTGCCAGCAGTGAAGGTGGGCTAGCGGATCGTCTCTTC
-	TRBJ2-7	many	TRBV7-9	CASSLGALEQYF	TGTGCCAGCAGCTTAGGAGCCCTCGAGCAGTACTTC
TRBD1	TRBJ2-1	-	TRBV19	CASSTPGGPTYNEQFF	TGTGCCAGTAGTACCCCAGGGGGCCCCACCTACAATGAGCAGTTCTTC
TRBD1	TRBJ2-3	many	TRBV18	CASSPLRGQRTDTQYF	TGTGCCAGCTCACCCCTCAGGGGGCAACGGACAGATACGCAGTATTTT
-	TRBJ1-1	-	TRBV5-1	CASSLGRTENTEAFF	TGCGCCAGCAGCTTGGGGAGGACAGAGAACACTGAAGCTTTCTTT
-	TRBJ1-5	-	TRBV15	CATSREFAGVPNQPQHF	TGTGCCACCAGCAGAGAGTTTGCGGGAGTTCCCAATCAGCCCCAGCATTTT
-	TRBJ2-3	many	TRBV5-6	CASSSGGSDTQYF	TGTGCCAGCAGCTCCGGGGGCTCGGATACGCAGTATTTT
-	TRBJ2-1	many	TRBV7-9	CASSSTGQAYNEQFF	TGTGCCAGCAGCTCAACTGGACAAGCCTACAATGAGCAGTTCTTC
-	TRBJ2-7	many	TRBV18	CASSPRSGPDYEQYF	TGTGCCAGCTCACCCCGAAGTGGCCCAGACTACGAGCAGTACTTC
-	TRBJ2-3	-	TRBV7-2	CASSSRLGNTDTQYF	TGTGCCAGCAGCTCCCGGTTGGGCAACACAGATACGCAGTATTTT
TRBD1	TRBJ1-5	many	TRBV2	CASTRTGDDQPQHF	TGTGCCAGCACCCGGACAGGGGATGATCAGCCCCAGCATTTT
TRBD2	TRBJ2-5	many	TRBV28	CASRPTSAQETQYF	TGTGCCAGCAGGCCGACTAGCGCTCAAGAGACCCAGTACTTC
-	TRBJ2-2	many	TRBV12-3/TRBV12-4	CASSSLGGNTGELFF	TGTGCCAGCAGTTCCCTCGGGGGGAACACCGGGGAGCTGTTTTTT
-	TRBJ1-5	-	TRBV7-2	CASSLQRNQPQHF	TGTGCCAGCAGCTTACAACGCAATCAGCCCCAGCATTTT
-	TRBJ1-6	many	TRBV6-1	CASSVQRQSPLHF	TGTGCCAGCAGTGTACAGCGTCAATCACCCCTCCACTTT
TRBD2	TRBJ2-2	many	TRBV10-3	CAIGLAVTGELFF	TGTGCCATCGGACTAGCGGTGACCGGGGAGCTGTTTTTT
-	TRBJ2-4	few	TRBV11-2	CASSTYRGVAKNIQYF	TGTGCCAGCAGTACATATAGGGGGGTAGCCAAAAACATTCAGTACTTC
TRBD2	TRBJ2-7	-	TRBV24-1	CATSDTGRNYEQYF	TGTGCCACCAGTGACACCGGGAGGAACTACGAGCAGTACTTC
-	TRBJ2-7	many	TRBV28	CASSPTGEGYEQYF	TGTGCCAGCAGCCCGACAGGGGAGGGGTACGAGCAGTACTTC
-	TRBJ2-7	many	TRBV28	CASSLGLVGEQYF	TGTGCCAGCAGTTTAGGGCTCGTAGGCGAGCAGTACTTC
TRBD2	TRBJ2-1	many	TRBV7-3	CASSLPASGSFNEQFF	TGTGCCAGCAGTCTCCCGGCTAGCGGGTCGTTTAATGAGCAGTTCTTC
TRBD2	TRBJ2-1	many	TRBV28	CASRWTSGRFNEQFF	TGTGCCAGCAGGTGGACTAGCGGGAGATTTAATGAGCAGTTCTTC
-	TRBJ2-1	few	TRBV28	CASRLTGFSYNEQFF	TGTGCCAGCAGATTGACTGGTTTTTCCTACAATGAGCAGTTCTTC
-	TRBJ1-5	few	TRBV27	CASSLSLTGFQPQHF	TGTGCCAGCAGTTTATCGTTGACAGGATTTCAGCCCCAGCATTTT
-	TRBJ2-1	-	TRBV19	CASSIDPGRPNEQFF	TGTGCCAGTAGTATAGATCCAGGGAGACCGAATGAGCAGTTCTTC
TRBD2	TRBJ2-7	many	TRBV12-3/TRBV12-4	CASSQLAGVSYEQYF	TGTGCCAGCAGCCAACTAGCGGGCGTCTCCTACGAGCAGTACTTC